Given below is one T cell receptor (beta chain) in context. The record originates from a study of blood T cell repertoires in COVID-19. About the research overall: The samples span acute and convalescent COVID-19 from the United States, Italy and Spain. The analysed material was cDNA or gDNA that came from T cells, B-cell-depleted T cells, or PBMCs.

Original processing methods: It was from reference gene primer amplification that nucleated cell counts were estimated. This table comes from immunoSEQ multiplex PCR, and its TCRdb copy is limited to in-frame clones, with some not included. The V and J calls and clone size are taken from that table; D and trimming were inferred from the DNA. This sample carries around 270,000 clones, about nine tenths of them seen once, and the ten largest clones take approximately 9.4%. The length of the CDR3 is 14 residues. CDR1 and CDR2 (germline): LNHDA, SQIVND (reference sequence). V shed 9 bases and J shed 1 base, with 13 bases lying between them.

This sequence originates from a man aged 35 to 55 who had recovered from COVID-19. This sequence joins TRBV19 and TRBJ1-3; no firm D call. The sequenced sample was peripheral blood. CDR3 coding DNA: TGTGCCAGCACCGGGTCCCCGTCTGGAAACACCATATATTTT. Its translation is CASTGSPSGNTIYF.